One and the same sample provided the 9 T cell receptor beta chains below, sequenced in a study of blood T cell repertoires in COVID-19. The data were produced by immunoSEQ multiplex PCR, yet TCRdb's version contains in-frame clones alone and is incomplete. The sample has some 64,000 clones, around 82% seen once. Material for sequencing was peripheral blood. The receptor set was obtained from a man aged 55-75 years with COVID-19, enrolled during active disease.

The rearrangement links TRBV7-6 to TRBJ2-7; 9 positions match TRBD1. V lost 5 bases to trimming and J lost 3 bases; unmatched junction nucleotides: 8. CDR3 length equals 15 residues. Germline CDR1 reads SGHVS; CDR2 reads FNYEAQ. CDR3 nucleotides: TGTGCCAGCAGCCCCGCCGGGACAGGGTACTACGAGCAGTACTTC. The encoded protein is CASSPAGTGYYEQYF.

This chain connects TRBV9 to TRBJ2-5; 9 nucleotides line up with TRBD2. With V trimmed by 4 bases and J by 5 bases, 18 bases remained unmatched. The CDR3 consists of 18 residues. From germline, CDR1 is SGDLS and CDR2 YYNGEE. The CDR3: CASSSNPSGTSPRETQYF. The CDR3 coding sequence is TGTGCCAGCAGCTCAAATCCTTCCGGGACTAGCCCCCGCGAGACCCAGTACTTC.

The chain joins TRBV5-6 to TRBJ2-7, with D hard to call. Looked up from germline, CDR1 is SGHDT and CDR2 is YYEEEE. This CDR3 has 13 residues. V was clipped by 0 bases and J by 1 base, with 5 bases between them. As DNA, the CDR3 is TGTGCCAGCAGCTTGGTAAAATCCTACGAGCAGTACTTC. Its protein is CASSLVKSYEQYF.

The chain uses TRBV19 and TRBJ2-7; perhaps TRBD1 as D (6 bases). Germline CDR1 and CDR2: LNHDA and SQIVND (reference sequence). Trimming shortened V by 4 bases and J by 3 bases, and 16 bases separated the two germline ends. This CDR3 region has 15 residues. The CDR3 nucleotides are TGTGCCAGTAGTACATCAGGGACAACCCGCTACGAGCAGTACTTC. Its protein is CASSTSGTTRYEQYF.

The gene calls are TRBV2 and TRBJ2-1, with TRBD2 matching 11 bases. This CDR3 has 14 residues. Germline loops: CDR1 SNHLY, CDR2 FYNNEI. The trim removed 6 bases at V and 5 bases at J, leaving 3 bases unmatched. Here the CDR3 DNA reads TGTGCCAGCAGACAGACTAGCGGGGACAATGAGCAGTTCTTC. Its translation is CASRQTSGDNEQFF.

The chain carries TRBV24-1 and TRBJ2-7, with 8 positions matching TRBD2. The germline gives CDR1 KGHDR, CDR2 SFDVKD. The length of the CDR3 is 16 residues. Trimming removed 3 bases from V and 2 bases from J; junction bases left unmatched: 8. CDR3 in amino acids: CATSDPLGGAPYEQYF. The CDR3 region has the DNA TGTGCCACCAGTGATCCACTCGGGGGGGCCCCCTACGAGCAGTACTTC.

The chain couples TRBV9 to TRBJ1-4; maybe TRBD1 (6 bases). V shed 0 bases and J shed 4 bases, with 13 bases lying between them. From germline, CDR1 is SGDLS and CDR2 YYNGEE. The CDR3 extends over 16 amino acids. The DNA for the CDR3 is TGTGCCAGCAGCGTAGAAAAGTCGGACAGTAATGAAAAACTGTTTTTT. This gives the protein CASSVEKSDSNEKLFF.

The V and J genes are TRBV11-2 and TRBJ2-2; TRBD1 matches at 7 bases. Germline trimming cut 1 base from V and 6 bases from J; bases unmatched to any gene: 5. Germline V lookup: CDR1 SGHAT, CDR2 FQNNGV. This CDR3 spans 15 amino acids. In nucleotides, the CDR3 is TGTGCCAGCAGCTTAGCGCACAGGGGCCCCGGGGAGCTGTTTTTT. It is translated as CASSLAHRGPGELFF.

The chain employs TRBV9 and TRBJ2-2, with D possibly matching TRBD1 (7 bases). Trimming took 0 bases from V and 2 from J, leaving 11 bases between them. Germline values: CDR1 SGDLS, CDR2 YYNGEE. The CDR3 contains 16 residues. The CDR3 region is CASSVEGAGNTGELFF. In DNA, the CDR3 is TGTGCCAGCAGCGTAGAGGGGGCGGGAAACACCGGGGAGCTGTTTTTT.